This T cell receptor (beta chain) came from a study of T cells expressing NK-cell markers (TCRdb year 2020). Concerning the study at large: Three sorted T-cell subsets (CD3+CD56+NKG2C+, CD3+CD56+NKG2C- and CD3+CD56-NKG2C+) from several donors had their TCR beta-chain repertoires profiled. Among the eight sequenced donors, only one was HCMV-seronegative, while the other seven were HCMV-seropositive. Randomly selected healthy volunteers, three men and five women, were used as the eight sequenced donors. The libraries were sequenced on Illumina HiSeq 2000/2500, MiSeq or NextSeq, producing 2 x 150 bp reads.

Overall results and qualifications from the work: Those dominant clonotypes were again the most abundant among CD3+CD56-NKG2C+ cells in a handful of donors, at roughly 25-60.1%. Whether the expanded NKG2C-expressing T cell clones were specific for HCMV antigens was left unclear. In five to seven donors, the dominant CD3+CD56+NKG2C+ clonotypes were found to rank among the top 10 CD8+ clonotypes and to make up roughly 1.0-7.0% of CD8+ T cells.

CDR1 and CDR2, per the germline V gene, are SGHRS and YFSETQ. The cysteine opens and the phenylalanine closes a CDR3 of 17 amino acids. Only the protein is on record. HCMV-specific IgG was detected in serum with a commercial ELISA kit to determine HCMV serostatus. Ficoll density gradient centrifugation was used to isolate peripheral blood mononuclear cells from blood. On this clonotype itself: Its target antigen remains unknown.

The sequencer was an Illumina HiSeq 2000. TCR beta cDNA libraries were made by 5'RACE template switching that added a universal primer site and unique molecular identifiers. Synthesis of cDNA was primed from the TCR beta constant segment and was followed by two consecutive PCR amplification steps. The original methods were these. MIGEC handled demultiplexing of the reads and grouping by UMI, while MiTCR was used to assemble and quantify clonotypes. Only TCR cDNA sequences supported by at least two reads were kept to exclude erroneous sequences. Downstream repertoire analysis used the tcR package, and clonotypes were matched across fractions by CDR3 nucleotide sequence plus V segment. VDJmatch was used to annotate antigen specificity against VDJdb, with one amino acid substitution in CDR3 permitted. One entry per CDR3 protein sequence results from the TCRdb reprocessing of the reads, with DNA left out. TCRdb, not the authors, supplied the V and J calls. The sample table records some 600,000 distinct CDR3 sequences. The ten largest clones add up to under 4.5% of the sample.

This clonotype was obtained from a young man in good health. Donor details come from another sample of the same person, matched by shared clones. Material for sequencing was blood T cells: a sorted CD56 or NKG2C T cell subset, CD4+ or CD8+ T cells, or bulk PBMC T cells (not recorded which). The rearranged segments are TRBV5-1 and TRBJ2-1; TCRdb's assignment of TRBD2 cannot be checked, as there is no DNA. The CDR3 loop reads CASSLAWGRESYNEQFF.